Shown below are 8 T cell receptor beta chains from a single sample sequenced in a study of identical twins. TCRdb passed the 5' RACE reads through MiXCR, listing each CDR3 protein once. The sample includes roughly 1,500,000 distinct CDR3 sequences, roughly 35% of them seen just once. Sequencing input: cord blood. The receptors were sampled from a newborn girl in good health.

The chain carries TRBV19 and TRBJ2-7; D is unresolved. The V end was cut by 2 bases, the J end by 0 bases, with 8 bases between. The length of the CDR3 is 14 residues. Germline V gene sequence: CDR1 LNHDA, CDR2 SQIVND (reference sequence). The CDR3 is CASSIIGTSYEQYF. The CDR3 DNA sequence: TGTGCCAGTAGTATAATCGGCACCTCCTACGAGCAGTACTTC.

The genes are TRBV7-9 and TRBJ2-5; 7 bases map to TRBD1. The CDR3 covers 14 residues. After removal of 6 bases from V and 4 bases from J, the junction contained 8 bases not matched to a gene. The germline V gene encodes CDR1 SEHNR and CDR2 FQNEAQ (reference sequence). In nucleotides, the CDR3 is TGTGCCAGCAGGAACAGGGGAGACTTAGAGACCCAGTACTTC. It yields the protein CASRNRGDLETQYF.

This clonotype showed up many times. This chain joins TRBV13 and TRBJ1-2, with D maybe TRBD1 (6 bases). Germline V gives CDR1 PRHDT, CDR2 FYEKMQ (reference sequence). V lost 3 bases, J lost 4 bases, and 9 bases lay in between. The CDR3 totals 13 residues. Here the CDR3 DNA reads TGTGCCAGCAGCTTGGACAGAATCTATGGCTACACCTTC. Its protein product is CASSLDRIYGYTF.

V gene TRBV20-1 combines with J gene TRBJ2-5; D remains ambiguous. Germline CDR1 is DFQATT and CDR2 is SNEGSKA (reference sequence). Trimming removed 1 base at V and 11 bases at J, with 17 bases between. This CDR3 comprises 13 residues. The CDR3, as DNA: TGCAGTGCTAGAGCCTTAGTGAGGAATGAGCAGTACTTC. It encodes CSARALVRNEQYF.

In this sample, this clonotype turned up a few times. The chain is built from TRBV2 and TRBJ1-6; 10 positions agree with TRBD1. V shed 8 bases and J 10 bases; nucleotides not matched to a gene: 5. This CDR3 is 13 amino acids long. Germline values: CDR1 SNHLY, CDR2 FYNNEI. The CDR3 loop reads CASRDRGSSPLHF. CDR3 DNA: TGTGCCAGCCGGGACAGGGGTTCCTCACCCCTCCACTTT.

This clonotype came up a few times. The chain carries TRBV20-1 and TRBJ2-4; D gene uncertain. CDR3 length equals 14 residues. The V gene lost 0 bases and the J gene lost 0 bases, with 6 bases spanning the gap. Germline loops: CDR1 DFQATT, CDR2 SNEGSKA (reference sequence). The CDR3 region has the DNA TGCAGTGCTAGAGAACCCCGAGCCAAAAACATTCAGTACTTC. Its protein is CSAREPRAKNIQYF.

This clonotype was recorded at least ten times. The rearrangement links TRBV2 to TRBJ2-1; tentatively, D is TRBD1 (6 bases). This CDR3 is built from 13 residues. V was cut by 6 bases and J by 4 bases, with 10 bases left in between. From germline, CDR1 is SNHLY and CDR2 FYNNEI. In DNA, the CDR3 is TGTGCCAGCAGATGGGACACTTACAATGAGCAGTTCTTC. The encoded protein is CASRWDTYNEQFF.

Many counts were recorded for this clonotype. Written as DNA, the CDR3 is TGTGCCAGCAGTTTAGGATACTCCTACAATGAGCAGTTCTTC. Translated, it gives CASSLGYSYNEQFF. The genes are TRBV27 and TRBJ2-1, with D unclear. CDR1 MNHEY and CDR2 SMNVEV come from the germline V gene (reference sequence). CDR3 length: 14 residues. Trimming pared 2 bases from V and 0 bases from J, leaving 5 bases between.